The 21 T cell receptor beta chains in this list originate from one sample, sequenced in a study of a mutant IDH1 vaccine in newly diagnosed glioma. The time point: week 23, last vaccination. Each dose delivered 300 ug of mutant IDH1 20-mer peptide subcutaneously with imiquimod. Sequencing used immunoSEQ multiplex PCR; TCRdb keeps in-frame clones, though not all of them. The sample consists of approximately 43,000 clones, around 79% of them appearing once. Their recognized antigens are unknown. The specimen comprised PBMCs, sampled from a glioma patient whose treatment included an IDH1 peptide vaccine. The receptors here all came from a woman in her forties with glioma. Some clones in this sample may be carry-over from other donors' samples.

The chain employs TRBV20-1 and TRBJ1-1; D is undetermined. CDR3 size: 11 residues. The ends were cut back, 5 bases at V and 1 base at J, with 5 bases in the middle. Per the germline V gene, CDR1 is DFQATT and CDR2 is SNEGSKA (reference sequence). The CDR3 here is CSARPNTEAFF. The CDR3 nucleotides are TGCAGTGCTCGACCGAACACTGAAGCTTTCTTT.

The chain carries TRBV7-6 and TRBJ1-1; D is uncertain. Trimming took off 4 bases at V and 4 bases at J, with 10 bases between the two ends. CDR1 SGHVS and CDR2 FNYEAQ come from the germline V gene. The CDR3 covers 13 residues. Here the CDR3 reads CASSYRWGTEAFF. DNA for the CDR3: TGTGCCAGCAGCTACCGCTGGGGCACTGAAGCTTTCTTT.

The chain carries TRBV4-3 and TRBJ2-1; 12 nucleotides align to TRBD2. The CDR3 consists of 20 residues. Trimming at V came to 3 bases and at J to 4 bases, leaving 16 bases not matched to a gene. Germline CDR1 is LGHNA and CDR2 is YSLEER. Written as DNA, the CDR3 is TGCGCCAGCAGCCATCAGATACAAACTAGCGGGAGGAGGGGGTACAATGAGCAGTTCTTC. Its translation: CASSHQIQTSGRRGYNEQFF.

This clone has more than one count but fewer than ten. The V and J genes are TRBV5-1 and TRBJ2-7, with TRBD2 matching over 8 bases. The junction had 5 bases not matched to a gene; V was cut back by 4 bases and J by 2 bases. Looked up from germline, CDR1 is SGHRS and CDR2 is YFSETQ. CDR3 size: 14 residues. The CDR3 DNA reads as TGCGCCAGCAGCCCGAACGGGGGGGCCTACGAGCAGTACTTC. Translation gives CASSPNGGAYEQYF.

V and J are TRBV25-1 and TRBJ2-7; D is unresolved. The ends were cut back, 5 bases at V and 7 bases at J, with 9 bases in the middle. The CDR3 extends over 11 amino acids. Per germline, CDR1 MGHDK and CDR2 SYGVNS. The CDR3 loop is CASSRVGEQYF. CDR3 sequence (DNA): TGTGCCAGCAGTAGGGTGGGAGAGCAGTACTTC.

This CDR3 is CASSSRDRGFYEQYF. CDR3 coding DNA: TGTGCCAGCAGTTCCCGGGACAGGGGGTTCTACGAGCAGTACTTC. V usage is TRBV28 and J usage is TRBJ2-7; TRBD1 matches 11 bases. After removal of 4 bases from V and 3 bases from J, the junction contained 5 bases not matched to a gene. The CDR3 length is 15 residues. Germline lookup yields CDR1 MDHEN and CDR2 SYDVKM.

In DNA form, the CDR3 reads TGTGCCAGCAGCTTAGCGAGCGGGAGACGCACCGGGGAGCTGTTTTTT. This translates into CASSLASGRRTGELFF. The chain carries TRBV7-8 and TRBJ2-2, with 8 positions matching TRBD2. V shed 0 bases, J shed 4 bases, and the junction held 4 bases outside the gene matches. Germline lookup yields CDR1 SGHVS and CDR2 FQNEAQ. CDR3 size: 16 residues.

The V and J genes are TRBV2 and TRBJ2-3, with D tentatively TRBD2 (5 bases). CDR1 SNHLY and CDR2 FYNNEI come from the germline V gene. V was pared by 10 bases and J by 14 bases, with 19 bases between. The length of the CDR3 is 11 residues. The CDR3 sequence: CATKGGRMGYF. The CDR3 nucleotides read TGTGCCACCAAAGGAGGCAGGATGGGGTATTTT.

Remarks on this clone: The junction departs from the called germline gene at one end, perhaps through a read error. The chain couples TRBV30 to TRBJ1-2; perhaps TRBD1 as D (5 bases). Germline V gives CDR1 GTSNPN, CDR2 SVGIG (reference sequence). This CDR3 region has 14 residues. The chain's CDR3 is CAWSGEGGAYGCTF. For the CDR3, the DNA is TGTGCCTGGAGTGGGGAGGGTGGGGCTTATGGCTGCACCTTC.

The chain links TRBV30 to TRBJ1-5; maybe TRBD1 (5 bases). Deletions cut 7 bases from V and 9 bases from J, with 16 bases between. The germline CDR1 and CDR2 sequences are GTSNPN and SVGIG (reference sequence). The CDR3 sequence is 12 residues long. This CDR3 is CALSRLGGPQHF. As DNA, the CDR3 is TGTGCCTTATCACGGTTGGGGGGGCCCCAGCATTTT.

The chain uses TRBV9 and TRBJ2-7, with 8 bases that match TRBD2. After removal of 3 bases from V and 0 bases from J, the junction contained 8 bases not matched to a gene. The germline gives CDR1 SGDLS, CDR2 YYNGEE. The CDR3 is 16 amino acids. CDR3 region: CASSDGGGTSSYEQYF. Written as DNA, the CDR3 is TGTGCCAGCAGCGACGGGGGGGGGACTAGCTCCTACGAGCAGTACTTC.

This clone was detected a few times. This chain uses TRBV7-2 with TRBJ2-7; possibly TRBD2 for D (7 bases). Germline V lookup: CDR1 SGHTA, CDR2 FQGNSA. The V end lost 1 base, the J end lost 2 bases, and 18 bases lay between the germline ends. The CDR3 spans 17 residues. The chain's CDR3 is CASSLGGSRGQTYEQYF. The CDR3 DNA reads as TGTGCCAGCAGCTTAGGTGGGTCGCGGGGGCAAACCTACGAGCAGTACTTC.

This clone has more than one count but fewer than ten. The V and J genes are TRBV30 and TRBJ1-2, with 7 bases identical to TRBD1. J gave up 7 bases and V 3 bases, and 8 bases lay outside the gene matches. Germline CDR1 GTSNPN, CDR2 SVGIG (reference sequence). CDR3 length equals 13 residues. The CDR3 spells CAWSARQGGGYTF. CDR3 coding DNA: TGTGCCTGGAGCGCGAGACAGGGTGGTGGCTACACCTTC.

This sequence joins TRBV9 and TRBJ2-2; D may be TRBD1 or TRBD2 (5 bases each). Germline V lookup: CDR1 SGDLS, CDR2 YYNGEE. The CDR3 spans 14 residues. V was clipped by 5 bases and J by 0 bases, with 8 bases between them. CDR3 protein: CASRGTANTGELFF. The CDR3 coding sequence is TGTGCCAGCAGGGGGACCGCGAACACCGGGGAGCTGTTTTTT.

This chain links TRBV4-3 with TRBJ2-6, with D perhaps TRBD2 (5 bases). The CDR3 totals 17 residues. The germline CDR1 and CDR2 sequences are LGHNA and YSLEER. V lost 0 bases to trimming and J lost 0 bases, with 9 bases between them. The CDR3 is CASSQDHGDSGANVLTF. CDR3 bases: TGCGCCAGCAGCCAAGATCACGGGGACTCTGGGGCCAACGTCCTGACTTTC.

The chain has TRBV7-8 and TRBJ2-7; 10 bases align to TRBD2. There are 15 residues in the CDR3. Germline CDR1 is SGHVS and CDR2 is FQNEAQ. Germline trimming cut 5 bases from V and 7 bases from J; bases unmatched to any gene: 11. The CDR3 is CASSVGLGLAREQYF. As DNA, the CDR3 is TGTGCCAGCAGCGTGGGTCTGGGACTAGCGAGGGAGCAGTACTTC.

J is TRBJ1-5 and V is TRBV25-1; D not certain. The V gene lost 1 base and the J gene lost 4 bases, with 14 bases spanning the gap. This CDR3 contains 16 residues. From germline, CDR1 is MGHDK and CDR2 SYGVNS. The CDR3 nucleotides are TGTGCCAGCAGTGAATCCGGCCTAAAAGGGAATCAGCCCCAGCATTTT. It encodes CASSESGLKGNQPQHF.

The chain employs TRBV6-6 and TRBJ2-7; 7 positions match TRBD2. Germline CDR1 is MNHNY and CDR2 is SVGAGI (reference sequence). The CDR3 contains 14 residues. Trimming cost V 8 bases and J 0 bases; bases outside gene matches: 7. CDR3 in amino acids: CASRREGGSYEQYF. Here the CDR3 DNA reads TGTGCCAGCCGGAGGGAGGGAGGCTCCTACGAGCAGTACTTC.

The rearrangement uses TRBV10-1 and TRBJ1-3, with D uncertain. This CDR3 is 15 amino acids long. Looked up from germline, CDR1 is WNHNN and CDR2 is SYGVQD (reference sequence). V was cut by 7 bases and J by 3 bases, with 16 bases left in between. The CDR3 region has the DNA TGCGCCAGCATAACCATAATCGGGGTTGGAAACACCATATATTTT. It yields the protein CASITIIGVGNTIYF.

This chain uses TRBV7-3 with TRBJ2-3, with 7 bases that match TRBD1. Losses at the gene ends were 5 bases for V and 5 bases for J; bases not matched to a gene: 7. The germline V gene encodes CDR1 SGHTA and CDR2 FQGTGA. The CDR3 sequence is 14 residues long. CDR3: CASSPTGSGDTQYF. Written as DNA, the CDR3 is TGTGCCAGCAGCCCGACAGGGAGTGGAGATACGCAGTATTTT. The variable domain in full, with the rest retrieved from reference TRBV7-3 and TRBJ2-3, is GAGVSQTPSNKVTEKGKYVELRCDPISGHTALYWYRQSLGQGPEFLIYFQGTGAADDSGLPNDRFFAVRPEGSVSTLKIQRTERGDSAVYLCASSPTGSGDTQYFGPGTRLTVL.

The J gene is TRBJ2-7, the V gene TRBV9; D is perhaps TRBD1 (5 bases). The CDR3 spans 15 residues. The V end lost 0 bases, the J end lost 3 bases, and 13 bases lay between the germline ends. Germline CDR1 and CDR2: SGDLS and YYNGEE. The CDR3 DNA reads as TGTGCCAGCAGCGTAGCTTCTGACAGCCTCTACGAGCAGTACTTC. As protein: CASSVASDSLYEQYF.